Listed below are T cell receptor beta chains from one sample, sequenced in a study of identifying expanded T cells in peripheral blood. The data were produced by immunoSEQ multiplex PCR, yet TCRdb's version contains in-frame clones alone and is incomplete. The data hold roughly 120,000 clones, with 88% observed a single time. Sequencing used blood. The source of these receptors is a person aged 18-70 years in good health. The CDR3 runs from the conserved cysteine through the conserved F or W. D genes are given only for firm matches. Clone size appears in some rows only: once, few, many, or a class for an expanded clone.

D	V	size	J	DNA	CDR3
TRBD2	TRBV6-6	.	TRBJ2-7	TGTGCCAGCAGTCAGGGGACTAGCGTCGGCGAGCAGTACTTC	CASSQGTSVGEQYF
.	TRBV5-1	.	TRBJ2-7	TGCGCCAGCAGCTTGGGCAGGGGACCAGCCTACGAGCAGTACTTC	CASSLGRGPAYEQYF
TRBD2	TRBV7-2	.	TRBJ2-1	TGTGCCAGCAGCTTAGCCGGGGGGGGAACCTACAATGAGCAGTTCTTC	CASSLAGGGTYNEQFF
TRBD2	TRBV2	.	TRBJ2-3	TGTGCCAGCAAGGTAGCGGGGGGTGTTGGAGATACGCAGTATTTT	CASKVAGGVGDTQYF
.	TRBV6-5	few	TRBJ1-1	TGTGCCAGCAGTTACTCGGTGATTGGGAACACTGAAGCTTTCTTT	CASSYSVIGNTEAFF
.	TRBV18	.	TRBJ1-5	TGTGCCAGCTCGCCCGGGTCGGGAAATCAGCCCCAGCATTTT	CASSPGSGNQPQHF
TRBD1	TRBV10-2	.	TRBJ2-5	TGCGCCAGTGAAAGACAGGGGATAGAGACCCAGTACTTC	CASERQGIETQYF
TRBD1	TRBV5-1	.	TRBJ1-3	TGCGCCAGCAGCTTAGCCGGGACAGGGATCTCTGGAAACACCATATATTTT	CASSLAGTGISGNTIYF
.	TRBV5-1	once	TRBJ1-3	TGCGCCAGCAGCTTGTGGGATGGGGGTTCGGCAAACACCATATATTTT	CASSLWDGGSANTIYF
TRBD1	TRBV7-9	.	TRBJ1-5	TGTGCCAGCAGCCTGGCAGGACAGGGGACCCAGCATTTT	CASSLAGQGTQHF
TRBD2	TRBV4-3	.	TRBJ2-2	TGCGCCAGCAGCCCGACTAGCGGGGGAAACACCGGGGAGCTGTTTTTT	CASSPTSGGNTGELFF
.	TRBV7-9	.	TRBJ2-3	TGTGCCGGGACTAGCACAGATACGCAGTATTTT	CAGTSTDTQYF
.	TRBV2	once	TRBJ2-7	TGTGCCAGCCTTCTGTTGAGCTCCTACGAGCAGTACTTC	CASLLLSSYEQYF
.	TRBV6-5	.	TRBJ2-7	TGTGCCAGCGGTGGCGGTTACGAGCAGTACTTC	CASGGGYEQYF
.	TRBV10-3	.	TRBJ2-2	TGTGCCATCAGGGAGCGGACAGACACCGGGGAGCTGTTTTTT	CAIRERTDTGELFF
TRBD1	TRBV6-1	.	TRBJ2-7	TGTGCCAGCAGTGAAAGATATTCAGGGGGATCCTACGAGCAGTACTTC	CASSERYSGGSYEQYF
.	TRBV11-1	.	TRBJ2-7	TGTGCCAGCAGCCCCGGGACTTCCCCGGGCGAGCAGTACTTC	CASSPGTSPGEQYF
TRBD1	TRBV18	.	TRBJ2-7	TGTGCCAGCTCGAACGCGGTGGGACAGGGCTACGAGCAGTACTTC	CASSNAVGQGYEQYF
.	TRBV18	.	TRBJ2-6	TGTGCCAGCTCAATTCAGGGTTCTGGGGCCAACGTCCTGACTTTC	CASSIQGSGANVLTF
.	TRBV6-6	.	TRBJ2-7	TGTGCCAGCAGCCCGATGGGGTACGAGCAGTACTTC	CASSPMGYEQYF
.	TRBV6-4	.	TRBJ2-1	TGTGCCAGCAGTGACTCCTACAATGAGCAGTTCTTC	CASSDSYNEQFF
.	TRBV28	.	TRBJ2-2	TGTGCCAGCACCGGCGGGACCGCCTTAACTTGGCTGTTTTTT	CASTGGTALTWLFF
TRBD2	TRBV18	once	TRBJ2-7	TGTGCCAGCTCGCGGACTAGCGGGATTTCCTACGAGCAGTACTTC	CASSRTSGISYEQYF
.	TRBV7-3	.	TRBJ2-7	TGTGCCAGCAGCTTACGAGGGGGGCCCCTCTACGAGCAGTACTTC	CASSLRGGPLYEQYF
TRBD1	TRBV6-5	once	TRBJ1-2	TGTGCCAGCAGTTACGCACAGGGGATAAACAACTATGGCTACACCTTC	CASSYAQGINNYGYTF
.	TRBV7-3	once	TRBJ1-2	TGTGCCAGCAGCTTATACATAAACTATGGCTACACCTTC	CASSLYINYGYTF
.	TRBV11-2	few	TRBJ1-4	TGTGCCAGCAGCCGCTCGGCCGGGCCAACTAATGAAAAACTGTTTTTT	CASSRSAGPTNEKLFF